The next 30 T cell receptor beta chains were all read from a single sample in a study of CD8 T cells in Susac syndrome. An input of about 0.5 to 1 ug of RNA was subjected to reverse transcription using random hexamers. TCRdb reanalysed the immunoSEQ multiplex PCR reads using MiXCR and keeps one entry per CDR3 protein. The sample includes just under 150,000 distinct CDR3 sequences, roughly 94% of them seen just once. The sequenced sample was CD4+ T cells from PBMCs. Receptors originate from a human donor in good health.

This chain connects TRBV20-1 to TRBJ2-1, with D unresolved. The CDR3 is made up of 13 amino acids. CDR1 and CDR2 (germline): DFQATT, SNEGSKA (reference sequence). The V gene lost 1 base and the J gene lost 5 bases, with 9 bases spanning the gap. The CDR3 coding sequence is TGCAGTGCTAGAGTTACCAGTAACAATGAGCAGTTCTTC. Amino acid sequence: CSARVTSNNEQFF.

This chain uses TRBV6-6 with TRBJ2-7; the D gene is possibly TRBD2 (6 bases). Germline V gives CDR1 MNHNY, CDR2 SVGAGI (reference sequence). The CDR3 extends over 14 amino acids. Between the trimmed V and J ends, which lost 6 bases and 5 bases, there was a span of 17 bases. In nucleotides, the CDR3 is TGTGCCAGCAGCCGGCTAGCGTCCAGCGACGAGCAGTACTTC. Protein: CASSRLASSDEQYF.

This clonotype was seen just once. J is TRBJ2-2 and V is TRBV12-5, with 8 bases aligning to TRBD2. This CDR3 is 18 amino acids long. CDR1 and CDR2 from the germline V gene are LGHNT and FRNRAP. Unmatched junction bases numbered 15, after V lost 5 bases and J lost 4 bases. The CDR3 sequence is CASGPGLGAREGTGELFF. DNA of the CDR3: TGTGCTAGTGGTCCGGGACTAGGGGCACGCGAGGGCACCGGGGAGCTGTTTTTT.

The chain employs TRBV18 and TRBJ2-2, with 8 nucleotides matching TRBD2. V trimming: 3 bases; J trimming: 5 bases; junction bases outside the gene matches: 8. This CDR3 has 16 residues. The germline CDR1 and CDR2 sequences are KGHSH and LQKENI. The CDR3 coding sequence is TGTGCCAGCTCACCGTTTTTCCAGCGGGAGACCGGGGAGCTGTTTTTT. Residues: CASSPFFQRETGELFF.

V and J are TRBV24-1 and TRBJ2-5, with 8 nucleotides matching TRBD2. With V trimmed by 10 bases and J by 3 bases, 9 bases remained unmatched. Per germline, CDR1 KGHDR and CDR2 SFDVKD. CDR3 length: 14 amino acids. The chain's CDR3 is CATAAGERKETQYF. CDR3 nucleotides: TGTGCCACTGCAGCGGGAGAGAGAAAAGAGACCCAGTACTTC.

This rearrangement joins TRBV3-1 to TRBJ1-1, with D possibly matching TRBD1 (5 bases). In germline, CDR1 is LGHDT, CDR2 YNNKEL (reference sequence). The CDR3 has 15 amino acids. V gave up 0 bases and J gave up 8 bases, with 16 bases separating them. CDR3 sequence reads: CASSQDSGTDVEAFF. The DNA of the CDR3 is TGTGCCAGCAGCCAAGATTCCGGGACGGACGTAGAAGCTTTCTTT.

The rearrangement joins TRBV30 to TRBJ2-2; D is possibly TRBD1 or TRBD2 (5 bases each). CDR1 is GTSNPN, CDR2 SVGIG, per germline (reference sequence). The ends were cut back, 1 base at V and 6 bases at J, with 6 bases in the middle. The CDR3 contains 12 residues. The CDR3 reads CAWSGGPGELFF. Written as DNA, the CDR3 is TGTGCCTGGAGTGGGGGACCCGGGGAGCTGTTTTTT. Variable domain in full (rest from reference TRBV30 and TRBJ2-2): SQTIHQWPATLVQPVGSPLSLECTVEGTSNPNLYWYRQAAGRGLQLLFYSVGIGQISSEVPQNLSASRPQDRQFILSSKKLLLSDSGFYLCAWSGGPGELFFGEGSRLTVL.

The V call is TRBV20-1, the J call TRBJ2-7; 9 bases map to TRBD1. The CDR3 consists of 15 residues. The ends lost 2 bases at V and 2 bases at J; junction bases unmatched: 7. From germline, CDR1 is DFQATT and CDR2 SNEGSKA (reference sequence). The CDR3 region has the DNA TGCAGTGCTAGACGGGGACAGGGACTTCCCTACGAGCAGTACTTC. This sequence encodes CSARRGQGLPYEQYF.

The count of this clonotype is one. The chain links TRBV5-1 to TRBJ2-5, with no clear D. Germline values: CDR1 SGHRS, CDR2 YFSETQ. V shed 0 bases and J shed 9 bases, with 18 bases lying between them. This CDR3 is 15 amino acids long. CDR3 region: CASSLEGRSFGAQYF. The CDR3 DNA reads as TGCGCCAGCAGCTTGGAGGGCAGGTCCTTTGGGGCCCAGTACTTC.

This rearrangement joins TRBV2 to TRBJ1-1; no reliable D call. The CDR3 spans 12 residues. Trimming pared 7 bases from V and 3 bases from J, leaving 9 bases between. Germline V gives CDR1 SNHLY, CDR2 FYNNEI. The CDR3 is CASNPGYTEAFF. CDR3 sequence (DNA): TGTGCCAGCAACCCGGGGTACACTGAAGCTTTCTTT.

The rearrangement joins TRBV3-1 to TRBJ2-1; D remains ambiguous. The CDR3 runs 11 residues. Trimming removed 6 bases from V and 6 bases from J, with 6 bases in between. Germline-derived CDR1 and CDR2 are LGHDT and YNNKEL (reference sequence). The CDR3 nucleotides read TGTGCCAGCAGGTACAGCAATGAGCAGTTCTTC. This sequence encodes CASRYSNEQFF.

There are a few counts of this clonotype. The gene calls are TRBV5-4 and TRBJ1-2; no definite D call. In germline, CDR1 is SGHNT, CDR2 YYREEE (reference sequence). V lost 1 base and J lost 4, with 5 bases in between. The CDR3 extends over 12 amino acids. The CDR3 spells CASSLNLYGYTF. The CDR3, as DNA: TGTGCCAGCAGCTTGAACCTCTATGGCTACACCTTC. The full variable domain, rest sourced from reference TRBV5-4 and TRBJ1-2, is ETGVTQSPTHLIKTRGQQVTLRCSSQSGHNTVSWYQQALGQGPQFIFQYYREEENGRGNFPPRFSGLQFPNYSSELNVNALELDDSALYLCASSLNLYGYTFGSGTRLTVV.

This clonotype was counted only a few times. CDR3 sequence: CASSPLAGNTGELFF. CDR3 DNA sequence: TGTGCCAGCTCACCACTAGCGGGAAACACCGGGGAGCTGTTTTTT. The rearrangement uses TRBV18 and TRBJ2-2; 8 bases fit TRBD2. The CDR3 covers 15 residues. V shed 1 base, J shed 2 bases, and the junction held 0 bases outside the gene matches. The germline V gene encodes CDR1 KGHSH and CDR2 LQKENI.

The rearrangement links TRBV5-6 to TRBJ2-1; 10 bases are a match to TRBD1. Per germline, CDR1 SGHDT and CDR2 YYEEEE. The CDR3 totals 16 residues. V gave up 2 bases and J gave up 5 bases; unmatched junction bases: 7. The CDR3 bases are TGTGCCAGCAGCTTCCTGGAGGGACAGGGGCACAATGAGCAGTTCTTC. It is translated as CASSFLEGQGHNEQFF.

CDR3 nucleotide sequence: TGTGCCAGCTCACTGCTTAGTTCTGGAGGCACAGATACGCAGTATTTT. This codes for CASSLLSSGGTDTQYF. The genes are TRBV18 and TRBJ2-3, with D unresolved. This CDR3 comprises 16 residues. CDR1 is KGHSH, CDR2 LQKENI, per germline. The ends were cut back, 4 bases at V and 1 base at J, with 15 bases in the middle.

Concerning this clonotype itself: Without the conserved terminal phenylalanine or tryptophan, this CDR3 likely stems from a read error. The chain has TRBV29-1 and TRBJ1-1, with D maybe TRBD1 (6 bases). Between the trimmed V and J ends, which lost 4 bases and 5 bases, there was a span of 14 bases. This CDR3 comprises 13 residues. Germline values: CDR1 SQVTM, CDR2 ANQGSEA. Here the CDR3 DNA reads TGCAGCGTTGTAGTAGGGGGAAGAACTGAAGCTTTCCTT. This translates into CSVVVGGRTEAFL.

The rearrangement links TRBV10-3 to TRBJ2-5, with 10 nucleotides matching TRBD2. Germline lookup yields CDR1 ENHRY and CDR2 SYGVKD. The CDR3 length is 14 residues. Trimming cost V 5 bases and J 3 bases; bases outside gene matches: 3. CDR3 in amino acids: CAISPGTSEETQYF. CDR3 sequence (DNA): TGTGCCATCAGTCCCGGGACTAGCGAAGAGACCCAGTACTTC.

This sequence joins TRBV5-1 and TRBJ2-3; D is ambiguous. Trimming took 0 bases from V and 1 from J, leaving 12 bases between them. Germline assignment: CDR1 SGHRS and CDR2 YFSETQ. CDR3 size: 16 residues. The DNA of the CDR3 is TGCGCCAGCAGCTTGGGGGGTACCCACGGCACAGATACGCAGTATTTT. It encodes CASSLGGTHGTDTQYF.

About this clonotype: One junction end disagrees with the germline gene, perhaps due to a read error. The chain employs TRBV3-1 and TRBJ2-6, with 7 nucleotides matching TRBD2. The germline gives CDR1 LGHDT, CDR2 YNNKEL (reference sequence). There are 18 residues in the CDR3. The DNA of the CDR3 is TGTGCCACCAGCCTCCCGGGAGGTTCTTCCTCTGGGGCCAACGTCCTGACTTTC. Translating it yields CATSLPGGSSSGANVLTF. Looking up the rest from reference TRBV3-1 and TRBJ2-6 gives the full variable domain: DTAVSQTPKYLVTQMGNDKSIKCEQNLGHDTMYWYKQDSKKFLKIMFSYNNKELIINETVPNRFSPKSPDKAHLNLHINSLELGDSAVYFCATSLPGGSSSGANVLTFGAGSRLTVL.

The gene calls are TRBV18 and TRBJ2-7; 7 bases map to TRBD1. The V and J ends lost 3 bases and 1 base, in that order; junction bases with no gene match: 3. The CDR3 extends over 14 amino acids. Germline loops: CDR1 KGHSH, CDR2 LQKENI. CDR3 DNA sequence: TGTGCCAGCTCACCTAGCAGGGGGTCCTACGAGCAGTACTTC. It codes for CASSPSRGSYEQYF.

V gene TRBV30 combines with J gene TRBJ2-6; D unclear. The V gene's germline CDR1 is GTSNPN and CDR2 SVGIG (reference sequence). V was shortened by 3 bases and J by 4 bases, with 13 bases between the two germline ends. There are 15 residues in the CDR3. CDR3 region: CAWRDRQPGANVLTF. In DNA form, the CDR3 reads TGTGCCTGGAGGGACCGTCAGCCAGGGGCCAACGTCCTGACTTTC.

The chain couples TRBV4-1 to TRBJ2-6; a weak D match, TRBD1 (5 bases). CDR1 and CDR2 from the germline V gene are MGHRA and YSYEKL. CDR3 length: 18 amino acids. Trimming cost V 4 bases and J 0 bases, with 16 bases left between them. The DNA of the CDR3 is TGCGCCAGCAGCCTCACGCAGCAGGGTTTCTCTGGGGCCAACGTCCTGACTTTC. This codes for CASSLTQQGFSGANVLTF.

This clonotype was observed once. The chain has TRBV18 and TRBJ1-5; D gene uncertain. The CDR3 is 13 amino acids. Per germline, CDR1 KGHSH and CDR2 LQKENI. Trimming left V 1 base short and J 5 bases short, with 6 bases between. CDR3 protein: CASSPLVDQPQHF. The CDR3, as DNA: TGTGCCAGCTCACCACTGGTCGATCAGCCCCAGCATTTT.

The V gene is TRBV7-2, the J gene TRBJ2-2; no clear D gene. The germline V and J ends were trimmed by 1 base and 2 bases, with 2 bases remaining between them. Germline CDR1 and CDR2: SGHTA and FQGNSA. The length of the CDR3 is 13 residues. CDR3: CASSLDNTGELFF. The DNA of the CDR3 is TGTGCCAGCAGCTTAGACAACACCGGGGAGCTGTTTTTT.

V gene TRBV5-1 combines with J gene TRBJ1-1; the D gene is possibly TRBD1 (6 bases). There are 17 residues in the CDR3. Trimming pared 1 base from V and 4 bases from J, leaving 20 bases between. In germline, CDR1 is SGHRS, CDR2 YFSETQ. The CDR3 spells CASSLQTGGDSGTEAFF. CDR3 nucleotide sequence: TGCGCCAGCAGCTTGCAAACGGGGGGCGACTCTGGCACTGAAGCTTTCTTT.

V gene TRBV9 combines with J gene TRBJ2-1; no firm D call. Germline V gene lookup returns CDR1 SGDLS and CDR2 YYNGEE. Between the trimmed V and J ends, which lost 0 bases and 5 bases, there was a span of 12 bases. The length of the CDR3 is 15 residues. In nucleotides, the CDR3 is TGTGCCAGCAGCGTAGAACGGACCCAGGACAATGAGCAGTTCTTC. Translation: CASSVERTQDNEQFF.

The count of this clonotype is one. At one end the junction does not follow the germline gene, possibly because of a read error. The rearrangement uses TRBV6-6 and TRBJ1-1; unclear D gene. The CDR3 has 14 residues. Germline CDR1 is MNHNY and CDR2 is SVGAGI (reference sequence). The CDR3 here is CASSYEGSRAEVFF. For the CDR3, the DNA is TGTGCCAGCAGTTACGAAGGCAGTAGGGCTGAAGTTTTCTTT.

V gene TRBV15 combines with J gene TRBJ2-5; 7 bases line up with TRBD2. V lost 1 base, J lost 9 bases, and 8 bases stayed unmatched. Per germline, CDR1 LNHNV and CDR2 YYDKDF (reference sequence). CDR3 length equals 14 residues. CDR3 nucleotides: TGTGCCACCAGCAGAGCCCCCTGGGAGGGGCCCCAGTACTTC. This encodes CATSRAPWEGPQYF.

In its sample, this clonotype was seen once. V is TRBV9 and J is TRBJ2-5, with TRBD2 identical over 11 bases. Trimming took 0 bases from V and 1 from J; bases not matched to a gene: 5. The CDR3 has 17 residues. The germline V gene has CDR1 SGDLS and CDR2 YYNGEE. CDR3 sequence: CASSVGLAGGPQETQYF. In DNA form, the CDR3 reads TGTGCCAGCAGCGTAGGCTTAGCGGGAGGGCCCCAAGAGACCCAGTACTTC.

This chain joins TRBV27 and TRBJ1-2; tentative D call: TRBD1 (5 bases). The CDR3 is 15 residues long. V lost 6 bases to trimming and J lost 2 bases, with 16 bases between them. The germline V gene encodes CDR1 MNHEY and CDR2 SMNVEV (reference sequence). CDR3 loop: CASSPLGDRNYGYTF. CDR3 sequence (DNA): TGTGCCAGCAGCCCCTTGGGGGATCGCAACTATGGCTACACCTTC.